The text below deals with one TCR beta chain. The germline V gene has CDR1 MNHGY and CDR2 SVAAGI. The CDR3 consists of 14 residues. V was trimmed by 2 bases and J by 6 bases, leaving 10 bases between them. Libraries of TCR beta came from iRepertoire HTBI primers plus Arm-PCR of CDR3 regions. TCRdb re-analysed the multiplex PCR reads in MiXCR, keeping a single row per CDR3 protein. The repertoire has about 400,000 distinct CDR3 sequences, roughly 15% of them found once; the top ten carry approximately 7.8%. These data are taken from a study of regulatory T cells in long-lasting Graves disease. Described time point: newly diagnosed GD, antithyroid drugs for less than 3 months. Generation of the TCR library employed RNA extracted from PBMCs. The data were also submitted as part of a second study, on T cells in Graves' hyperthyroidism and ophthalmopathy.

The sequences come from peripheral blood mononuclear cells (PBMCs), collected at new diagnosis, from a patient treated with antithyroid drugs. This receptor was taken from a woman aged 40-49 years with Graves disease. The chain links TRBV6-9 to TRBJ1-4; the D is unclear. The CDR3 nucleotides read TGTGCCAGCAGTTATGTCTCTGCTGATGAAAAACTGTTTTTT. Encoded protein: CASSYVSADEKLFF.